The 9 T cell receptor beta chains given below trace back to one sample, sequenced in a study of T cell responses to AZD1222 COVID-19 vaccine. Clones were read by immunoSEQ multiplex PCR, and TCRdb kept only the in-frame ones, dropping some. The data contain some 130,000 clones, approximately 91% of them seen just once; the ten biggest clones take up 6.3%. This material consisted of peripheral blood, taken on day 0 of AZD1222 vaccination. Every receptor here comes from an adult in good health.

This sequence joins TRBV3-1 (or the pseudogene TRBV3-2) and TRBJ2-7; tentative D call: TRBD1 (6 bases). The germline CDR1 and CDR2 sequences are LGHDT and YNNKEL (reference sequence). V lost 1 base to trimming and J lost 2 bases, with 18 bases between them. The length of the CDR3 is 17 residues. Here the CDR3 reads CASSQGVGARGPYEQYF. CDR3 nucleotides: TGTGCCAGCAGCCAAGGGGTCGGGGCCAGGGGACCCTACGAGCAGTACTTC.

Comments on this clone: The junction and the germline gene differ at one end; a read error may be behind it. The CDR3 DNA follows: TGTGCCAGCAGTGATACGGGGGGACCAGCCTACAGTGAGCAGTTCTTC. Its translation: CASSDTGGPAYSEQFF. The rearrangement joins TRBV6-4 to TRBJ2-1, with 7 bases identical to TRBD2. The CDR3 covers 16 residues. Germline loops: CDR1 MRHNA, CDR2 SNTAGT.

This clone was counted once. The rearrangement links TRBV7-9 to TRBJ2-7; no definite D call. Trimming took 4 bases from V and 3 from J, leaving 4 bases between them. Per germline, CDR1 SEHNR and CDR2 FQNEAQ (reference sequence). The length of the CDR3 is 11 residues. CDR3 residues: CASSSIYEQYF. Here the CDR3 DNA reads TGTGCCAGCAGCTCGATCTACGAGCAGTACTTC.

This CDR3 is CASSYFPTGINEKLFF. As DNA, the CDR3 is TGTGCCAGCAGTTACTTCCCGACAGGGATTAATGAAAAACTGTTTTTT. This chain connects TRBV6-6 to TRBJ1-4; 7 nucleotides line up with TRBD1. Losses at the gene ends were 1 base for V and 4 bases for J; bases not matched to a gene: 6. The CDR3 contains 16 residues. Per germline, CDR1 MNHNY and CDR2 SVGAGI (reference sequence).

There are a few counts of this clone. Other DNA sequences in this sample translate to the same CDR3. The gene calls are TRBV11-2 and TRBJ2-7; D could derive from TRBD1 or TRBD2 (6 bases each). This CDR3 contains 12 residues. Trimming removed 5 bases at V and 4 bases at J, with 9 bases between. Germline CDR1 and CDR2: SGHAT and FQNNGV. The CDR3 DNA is TGTGCCAGCAGCCGGGGGCCATACGAGCAGTACTTC. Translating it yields CASSRGPYEQYF.

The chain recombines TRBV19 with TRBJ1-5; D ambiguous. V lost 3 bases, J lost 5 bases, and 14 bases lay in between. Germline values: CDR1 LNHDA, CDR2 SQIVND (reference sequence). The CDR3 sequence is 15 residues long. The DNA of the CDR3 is TGTGCCAGTAGTATTTTGGGGAAGGGCGATCAGCCCCAGCATTTT. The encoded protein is CASSILGKGDQPQHF.

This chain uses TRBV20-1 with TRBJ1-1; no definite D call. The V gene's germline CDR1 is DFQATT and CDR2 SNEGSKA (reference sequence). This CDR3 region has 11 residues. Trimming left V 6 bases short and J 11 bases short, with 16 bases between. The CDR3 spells CSAHWSLLAFF. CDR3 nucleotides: TGCAGTGCCCACTGGTCTTTGTTGGCTTTCTTT.

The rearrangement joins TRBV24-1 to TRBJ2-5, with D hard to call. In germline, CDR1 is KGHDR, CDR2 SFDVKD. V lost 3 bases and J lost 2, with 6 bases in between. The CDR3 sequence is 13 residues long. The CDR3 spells CATSDPGQETQYF. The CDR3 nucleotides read TGTGCCACCAGTGATCCTGGACAAGAGACCCAGTACTTC.

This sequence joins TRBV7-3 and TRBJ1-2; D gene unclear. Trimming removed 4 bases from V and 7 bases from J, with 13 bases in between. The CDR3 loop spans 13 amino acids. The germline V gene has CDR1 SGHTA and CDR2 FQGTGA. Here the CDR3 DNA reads TGTGCCAGCAGCTCGGATTGGATGTCTGGCTACACCTTC. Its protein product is CASSSDWMSGYTF.